The next 27 T cell receptor beta chains were all read from a single sample in a study of cytomegalovirus exposure and HLA in healthy donors. Sequenced by immunoSEQ multiplex PCR; TCRdb stores in-frame clones only, minus some. The data contain 120,000 or so clones, approximately 90% of them singletons. The sample comprised PBMCs. The origin of the receptors is a man aged 18 to 29 in good health and CMV-seronegative.

The J gene is TRBJ1-3, the V gene TRBV5-1; 7 nucleotides line up with TRBD1. With 4 bases clipped from V and 0 bases from J, the junction kept 7 bases outside the gene matches. CDR3 length: 16 amino acids. Germline V gives CDR1 SGHRS, CDR2 YFSETQ. The CDR3, as DNA: TGCGCCAGCAGCATGACAGGGATAAGCTCTGGAAACACCATATATTTT. It encodes CASSMTGISSGNTIYF.

The chain carries TRBV13 and TRBJ1-3; tentative D call: TRBD1 (6 bases). Trimming shortened V by 7 bases and J by 4 bases, and 11 bases separated the two germline ends. The CDR3 has 13 amino acids. CDR1 and CDR2 (germline): PRHDT, FYEKMQ (reference sequence). The CDR3 nucleotides read TGTGCCAGCACTCACAGGGCCGGAAACACCATATATTTT. Its protein product is CASTHRAGNTIYF.

V is TRBV7-2 and J is TRBJ2-7; D is possibly TRBD1 (6 bases). V was pared by 1 base and J by 2 bases, with 9 bases between. The CDR3 is made up of 14 amino acids. Germline loops: CDR1 SGHTA, CDR2 FQGNSA. The CDR3 spells CASSLDRAAYEQYF. Here the CDR3 DNA reads TGTGCCAGCAGCTTAGACAGGGCAGCCTACGAGCAGTACTTC. Variable domain in full (rest from reference TRBV7-2 and TRBJ2-7): GAGVSQSPSNKVTEKGKDVELRCDPISGHTALYWYRQSLGQGLEFLIYFQGNSAPDKSGLPSDRFSAERTGGSVSTLTIQRTQQEDSAVYLCASSLDRAAYEQYFGPGTRLTVT.

V is TRBV19 and J is TRBJ1-2; D perhaps matches TRBD1 (5 bases). Germline V CDR1 and CDR2: LNHDA, SQIVND (reference sequence). The V gene lost 3 bases and the J gene lost 7 bases, with 12 bases spanning the gap. There are 13 residues in the CDR3. For the CDR3, the DNA is TGTGCCAGTAGTATTGGGCAGGGAGGTGGCTACACCTTC. Its protein product is CASSIGQGGGYTF.

The gene calls are TRBV20-1 and TRBJ2-5; the D gene is possibly TRBD2 (6 bases). The CDR3 contains 11 residues. V lost 2 bases and J lost 5, with 6 bases in between. Germline values: CDR1 DFQATT, CDR2 SNEGSKA (reference sequence). The CDR3 sequence is CSARLAETQYF. CDR3 sequence (DNA): TGCAGTGCTAGACTAGCGGAGACCCAGTACTTC.

The CDR3 sequence: CASSYGPNYEQYF. CDR3 bases: TGTGCCAGCAGTTACGGCCCGAACTACGAGCAGTACTTC. J is TRBJ2-7 and V is TRBV6-5; no definite D call. The germline gives CDR1 MNHEY, CDR2 SVGAGI. The CDR3 is 13 amino acids. V was shortened by 2 bases and J by 3 bases, with 8 bases between the two germline ends.

The chain links TRBV27 to TRBJ2-6, with a weak D call TRBD2 (6 bases). With 6 bases removed from V and 4 bases from J, the gap between germline ends came to 10 bases. Looked up from germline, CDR1 is MNHEY and CDR2 is SMNVEV (reference sequence). This CDR3 is built from 14 residues. CDR3 amino acids: CASSFGGGANVLTF. In DNA form, the CDR3 reads TGTGCCAGCAGCTTCGGGGGAGGGGCCAACGTCCTGACTTTC. The whole variable domain, remainder taken from reference TRBV27 and TRBJ2-6, is EAQVTQNPRYLITVTGKKLTVTCSQNMNHEYMSWYRQDPGLGLRQIYYSMNVEVTDKGDVPEGYKVSRKEKRNFPLILESPSPNQTSLYFCASSFGGGANVLTFGAGSRLTVL.

The V call is TRBV28, the J call TRBJ2-7; D gene unclear. The CDR3 covers 16 residues. The germline V and J ends were trimmed by 6 bases and 2 bases, with 20 bases remaining between them. Germline V gives CDR1 MDHEN, CDR2 SYDVKM. The CDR3: CASRHRVNSPTYEQYF. The CDR3 DNA is TGTGCCAGCAGACACCGAGTTAATAGCCCTACCTACGAGCAGTACTTC.

In DNA form, the CDR3 reads TGTGCCAGCAGTCCCATCAGGGCAGACTATGGCTACACCTTC. It encodes CASSPIRADYGYTF. The chain employs TRBV27 and TRBJ1-2; D perhaps matches TRBD1 (5 bases). The CDR3 is made up of 14 amino acids. V lost 5 bases, J lost 3 bases, and 13 bases lay in between. Germline loops: CDR1 MNHEY, CDR2 SMNVEV (reference sequence).

The genes are TRBV25-1 and TRBJ1-1, with unresolved D. The germline V and J ends were trimmed by 1 base and 1 base, with 4 bases remaining between them. Germline CDR1 is MGHDK and CDR2 is SYGVNS. This CDR3 contains 13 residues. As DNA, the CDR3 is TGTGCCAGCAGTGAATCGAGGAACACTGAAGCTTTCTTT. Translation: CASSESRNTEAFF.

The V and J genes are TRBV28 and TRBJ1-1; D unresolved. Germline-derived CDR1 and CDR2 are MDHEN and SYDVKM. V gave up 2 bases and J gave up 1 base, with 11 bases separating them. The CDR3 totals 15 residues. CDR3 protein: CASSLNADSNTEAFF. The CDR3, as DNA: TGTGCCAGCAGTTTAAACGCAGACTCGAACACTGAAGCTTTCTTT. The variable domain in full, completed from reference TRBV28 and TRBJ1-1, reads DVKVTQSSRYLVKRTGEKVFLECVQDMDHENMFWYRQDPGLGLRLIYFSYDVKMKEKGDIPEGYSVSREKKERFSLILESASTNQTSMYLCASSLNADSNTEAFFGQGTRLTVV.

V gene TRBV28 combines with J gene TRBJ2-1; the D is unclear. The CDR3 is made up of 15 amino acids. Germline V gene sequence: CDR1 MDHEN, CDR2 SYDVKM. V lost 4 bases to trimming and J lost 4 bases, with 14 bases between them. Here the CDR3 reads CASSYVFTRYNEQFF. CDR3 nucleotide sequence: TGTGCCAGCAGTTACGTCTTCACCCGGTACAATGAGCAGTTCTTC.

This clone was seen just once. The gene calls are TRBV28 and TRBJ1-2, with D perhaps TRBD1 (6 bases). CDR1 and CDR2 (germline): MDHEN, SYDVKM. Trimming took 5 bases from V and 5 from J, leaving 6 bases between them. The CDR3 runs 11 residues. The CDR3 region has the DNA TGTGCCAGCAGTCAGGGGTATGGCTACACCTTC. Translation gives CASSQGYGYTF.

The genes are TRBV11-2 and TRBJ2-7; 11 bases are shared with TRBD2. The ends lost 0 bases at V and 4 bases at J; junction bases unmatched: 2. Germline CDR1 reads SGHAT; CDR2 reads FQNNGV. The CDR3 has 15 amino acids. The CDR3 nucleotides read TGTGCCAGCAGCTTAGAACTAGCGGGGGAGTACGAGCAGTACTTC. This encodes CASSLELAGEYEQYF. Complete variable domain (other parts from reference TRBV11-2 and TRBJ2-7): EAGVAQSPRYKIIEKRQSVAFWCNPISGHATLYWYQQILGQGPKLLIQFQNNGVVDDSQLPKDRFSAERLKGVDSTLKIQPAKLEDSAVYLCASSLELAGEYEQYFGPGTRLTVT.

CDR3 in amino acids: CASRKGQGPADTQYF. CDR3 nucleotides: TGTGCCAGCAGAAAAGGACAGGGACCTGCAGATACGCAGTATTTT. This sequence joins TRBV6-6 and TRBJ2-3, with TRBD1 matching over 8 bases. Per germline, CDR1 MNHNY and CDR2 SVGAGI (reference sequence). CDR3 size: 15 residues. Trimming cost V 6 bases and J 4 bases; bases outside gene matches: 9.

The chain combines TRBV19 with TRBJ2-2; maybe TRBD1 (5 bases). V was clipped by 3 bases and J by 0 bases, with 8 bases between them. The CDR3 runs to 15 residues. Germline values: CDR1 LNHDA, CDR2 SQIVND (reference sequence). The CDR3 here is CASSIQGSNTGELFF. CDR3 in DNA: TGTGCCAGTAGTATTCAGGGCTCGAACACCGGGGAGCTGTTTTTT.

The chain recombines TRBV7-9 with TRBJ1-1; D is uncertain. Germline V gene data show CDR1 as SEHNR and CDR2 as FQNEAQ (reference sequence). V gave up 2 bases and J gave up 3 bases, with 10 bases separating them. The CDR3 loop spans 14 amino acids. CDR3 protein: CASSLNTADTEAFF. Here the CDR3 DNA reads TGTGCCAGCAGCTTAAATACGGCGGACACTGAAGCTTTCTTT.

This chain uses TRBV25-1 with TRBJ2-7; D is possibly TRBD1 (7 bases). V was pared by 6 bases and J by 3 bases, with 12 bases between. Germline CDR1 and CDR2: MGHDK and SYGVNS. The CDR3 covers 13 residues. In DNA form, the CDR3 reads TGTGCCAGCAGGCGGGACAGCCACTACGAGCAGTACTTC. This translates into CASRRDSHYEQYF.

The chain couples TRBV27 to TRBJ2-1, with 10 bases identical to TRBD1. CDR1 MNHEY and CDR2 SMNVEV come from the germline V gene (reference sequence). Trimming at V came to 0 bases and at J to 8 bases, leaving 7 bases not matched to a gene. The CDR3 consists of 16 residues. The CDR3 protein is CASSLSYGTGVDEQFF. The CDR3 DNA is TGTGCCAGCAGTTTATCGTACGGGACAGGGGTGGATGAGCAGTTCTTC.

The chain recombines TRBV9 with TRBJ1-2; TRBD1 matches at 7 bases. Germline CDR1 and CDR2: SGDLS and YYNGEE. Trimming took 1 base from V and 4 from J; bases not matched to a gene: 10. This CDR3 has 16 residues. The CDR3 loop reads CASSVYGARGSYGYTF. The CDR3 DNA reads as TGTGCCAGCAGCGTATATGGGGCCAGGGGGAGCTATGGCTACACCTTC.

The chain employs TRBV6-1 and TRBJ2-2; 7 positions agree with TRBD1. CDR3 length: 15 amino acids. J was trimmed by 2 bases and V by 6 bases; bases with no gene match: 6. Germline V gene sequence: CDR1 MNHNS, CDR2 SASEGT. The CDR3 bases are TGTGCCAGCAGGAAGACAGGGAGAAACACCGGGGAGCTGTTTTTT. Translation gives CASRKTGRNTGELFF.

The V call is TRBV4-2, the J call TRBJ2-1, with TRBD2 identical over 7 bases. Germline V CDR1 and CDR2: LGHNA, YNFKEQ. V gave up 0 bases and J gave up 0 bases; unmatched junction bases: 8. The CDR3 runs to 18 residues. DNA of the CDR3: TGTGCCAGCAGCCAAGATTTTGTAGGCGGGAGCTCCTACAATGAGCAGTTCTTC. Translating it yields CASSQDFVGGSSYNEQFF.

The CDR3 sequence is CASSLDASGPINEQFF. CDR3 in DNA: TGTGCCAGCAGTTTGGATGCTAGCGGGCCTATCAATGAGCAGTTCTTC. V gene TRBV2 combines with J gene TRBJ2-1, with 8 bases that match TRBD2. Trimming cost V 5 bases and J 6 bases; bases outside gene matches: 12. The CDR3 extends over 16 amino acids. Germline V gives CDR1 SNHLY, CDR2 FYNNEI.

This clone has just one count. The chain joins TRBV28 to TRBJ2-7; 8 nucleotides align to TRBD2. Germline V CDR1 and CDR2: MDHEN, SYDVKM. The CDR3 extends over 12 amino acids. CDR3 in amino acids: CAALAGTYEQYF. DNA for the CDR3: TGTGCTGCCTTAGCGGGAACCTACGAGCAGTACTTC.

The J gene is TRBJ2-3, the V gene TRBV7-2; 12 bases map to TRBD2. V was pared by 3 bases and J by 4 bases, with 8 bases of the junction left unmatched. The CDR3 length is 17 residues. Germline V gene data show CDR1 as SGHTA and CDR2 as FQGNSA. CDR3 in amino acids: CASSFGLAGTVSDTQYF. The DNA of the CDR3 is TGTGCCAGCAGCTTCGGACTAGCGGGGACGGTATCAGATACGCAGTATTTT.

This clone was seen just once. J is TRBJ1-1 and V is TRBV10-3, with D maybe TRBD1 (6 bases). Trimming took 0 bases from V and 4 from J, leaving 12 bases between them. The CDR3 is made up of 15 amino acids. The germline V gene has CDR1 ENHRY and CDR2 SYGVKD. The CDR3, as DNA: TGTGCCATCAGTGAGTCGAGTATGGGGGCCACTGAAGCTTTCTTT. Translated: CAISESSMGATEAFF.

The CDR3 region has the DNA TGTGCCACCCGGGACAGGGGTATTGAGCAGTTCTTC. The encoded protein is CATRDRGIEQFF. The V and J genes are TRBV6-6 and TRBJ2-1; 10 bases match TRBD1. V was pared by 10 bases and J by 9 bases, with 6 bases of the junction left unmatched. The CDR3 length is 12 residues. Germline V gene lookup returns CDR1 MNHNY and CDR2 SVGAGI (reference sequence).